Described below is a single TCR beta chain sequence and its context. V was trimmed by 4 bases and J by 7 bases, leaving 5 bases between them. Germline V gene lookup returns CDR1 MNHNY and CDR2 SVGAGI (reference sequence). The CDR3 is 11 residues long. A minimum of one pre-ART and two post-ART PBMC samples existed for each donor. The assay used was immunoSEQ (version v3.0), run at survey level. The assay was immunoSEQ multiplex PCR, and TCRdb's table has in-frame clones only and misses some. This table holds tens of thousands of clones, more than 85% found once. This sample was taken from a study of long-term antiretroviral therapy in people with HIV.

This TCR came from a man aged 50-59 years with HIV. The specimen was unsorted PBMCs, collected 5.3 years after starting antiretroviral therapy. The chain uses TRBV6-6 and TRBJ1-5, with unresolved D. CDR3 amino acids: CASSSHQPQHF. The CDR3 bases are TGTGCCAGCAGTTCTCACCAGCCCCAGCATTTT.